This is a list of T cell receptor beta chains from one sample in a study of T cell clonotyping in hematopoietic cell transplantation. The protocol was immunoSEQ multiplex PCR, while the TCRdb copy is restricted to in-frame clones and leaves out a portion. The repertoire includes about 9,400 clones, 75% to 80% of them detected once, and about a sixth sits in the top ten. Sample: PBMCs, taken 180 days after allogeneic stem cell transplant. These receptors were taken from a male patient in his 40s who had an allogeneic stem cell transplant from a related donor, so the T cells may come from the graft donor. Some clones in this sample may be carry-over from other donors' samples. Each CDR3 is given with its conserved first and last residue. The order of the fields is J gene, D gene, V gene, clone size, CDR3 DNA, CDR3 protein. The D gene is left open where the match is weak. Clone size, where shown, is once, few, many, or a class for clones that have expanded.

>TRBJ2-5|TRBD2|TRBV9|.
TGTGCCAGTGCACCGGGGGGGCGAGAGACCCAGTACTTC
CASAPGGRETQYF
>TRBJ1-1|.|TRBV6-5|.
TGTGCCAGCGGGGGGGAACTTTTCACTGAAGCTTTCTTT
CASGGELFTEAFF
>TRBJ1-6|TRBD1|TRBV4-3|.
TGCGCCAGCAGCCAAGAGACAGGGGATCATTCACCCCTCCACTTT
CASSQETGDHSPLHF
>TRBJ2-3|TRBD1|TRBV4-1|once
TGCGCCAGCAGCCAAGATGGCACAGGGGGCACAGATACGCAGTATTTT
CASSQDGTGGTDTQYF
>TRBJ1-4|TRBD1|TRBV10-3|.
TGTGCCATCAGTACAGTAGGGGGCGCCTCGGAAAAACTGTTTTTT
CAISTVGGASEKLFF
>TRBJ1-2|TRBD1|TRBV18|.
TGTGCCAGCTCACCCACAGGACAGGGTGGTGGCTACACCTTC
CASSPTGQGGGYTF
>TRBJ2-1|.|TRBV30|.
TGTGCCTGGAGCAGCTACACCTACAATGAGCAGTTCTTC
CAWSSYTYNEQFF
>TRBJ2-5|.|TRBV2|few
TGTGCCAGCAGGAAGGGGGGTGGTTCAGAGACCCAGTACTTC
CASRKGGGSETQYF
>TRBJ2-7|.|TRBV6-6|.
TGTGCCAGCACCATAACCGGACAGCTCTACGAGCAGTACTTC
CASTITGQLYEQYF
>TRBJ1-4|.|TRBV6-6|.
TGTGCCAGCACCTATACAGTTGCAACTAATGAAAAACTGTTTTTT
CASTYTVATNEKLFF
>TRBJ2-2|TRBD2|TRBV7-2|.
TGTGCCAGCAGCTCCCGGTTAGCGGGGGGGAACACCGGGGAGCTGTTTTTT
CASSSRLAGGNTGELFF
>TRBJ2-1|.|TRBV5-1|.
TGCGCCAGCAGCCCGTTTTCCCTCTACAATGAGCAGTTCTTC
CASSPFSLYNEQFF
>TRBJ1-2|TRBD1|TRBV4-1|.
TGCGCCAGCAGCCAAGGGACAGGCACGGGAGGCTACACCTTC
CASSQGTGTGGYTF
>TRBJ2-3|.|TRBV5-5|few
TGTGCCAGCAGCTTGTGGGTTGGGCGTGGCACAGATACGCAGTATTTT
CASSLWVGRGTDTQYF
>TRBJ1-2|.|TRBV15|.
TGTGCCACCAGCAGAGCGGGTTTTAACTATGGCTACACCTTC
CATSRAGFNYGYTF
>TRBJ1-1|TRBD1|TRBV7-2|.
TGTGCCAGCAGGCTACACACAGGGGGCCGCGGGAACACTGAAGCTTTCTTT
CASRLHTGGRGNTEAFF
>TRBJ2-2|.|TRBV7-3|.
TGTGCCAGCAGCTTTAGCCGGGACCTAACCACCGGGGAGCTGTTTTTT
CASSFSRDLTTGELFF
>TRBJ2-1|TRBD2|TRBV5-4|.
TGTGCCAGCAGGTCCGGACTAGCGGGGTTCAATGAGCAGTTCTTC
CASRSGLAGFNEQFF
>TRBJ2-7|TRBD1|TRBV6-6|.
TGTGCCAGTACCGGACAGGGAACGAACGAGCAGTACTTC
CASTGQGTNEQYF
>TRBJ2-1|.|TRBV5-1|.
TGCGCCAGCAGCCCAATCCAGGGACCCTCCTACAATGAGCAGTTCTTC
CASSPIQGPSYNEQFF
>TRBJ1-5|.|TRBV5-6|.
TGTGCCAGCAGCAAGGTAGGACAGAGTAGGCAGCCCCAGCATTTT
CASSKVGQSRQPQHF
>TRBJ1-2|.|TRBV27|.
TGTGCCAGCAGTTTAGAGGGAGTGGGCTACACCTTC
CASSLEGVGYTF
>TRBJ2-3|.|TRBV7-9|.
TGTGCCAGCAGCTTGGCGGGGAGCACAGATACGCAGTATTTT
CASSLAGSTDTQYF
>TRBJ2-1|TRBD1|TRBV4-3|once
TGCGCCAGCAGCCAAGCCTACCGGGACAGCTCCTACAATGAGCAGTTCTTC
CASSQAYRDSSYNEQFF
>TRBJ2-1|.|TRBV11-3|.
TGTGCCAGCAGCCAGGGGCAGCAACTTTACAATGAGCAGTTCTTC
CASSQGQQLYNEQFF
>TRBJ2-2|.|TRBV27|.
TGTGCCAGCAGTTATGGGTTGAACACCGGGGAGCTGTTTTTT
CASSYGLNTGELFF
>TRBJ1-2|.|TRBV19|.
TGTGCCAGTAGTATCTCAGATAACTATGGCTACACCTTC
CASSISDNYGYTF
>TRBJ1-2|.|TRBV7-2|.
TGTGCCAGCAGCTTACAGACAGGAGGAGGCTACACCTTC
CASSLQTGGGYTF
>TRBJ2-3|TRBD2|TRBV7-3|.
TGTGCCAGCAGCTTATACCCAGCGGGGGGGCCAGATACGCAGTATTTT
CASSLYPAGGPDTQYF
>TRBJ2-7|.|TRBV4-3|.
TGCGCCAGCAGCCATGATACCATGGTGGGGGAAACCCTCCACGAGCAGTACTTC
CASSHDTMVGETLHEQYF
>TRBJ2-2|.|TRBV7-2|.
TGTGCCAGCAGGTACACCGGGACCGGGGAGCTGTTTTTT
CASRYTGTGELFF
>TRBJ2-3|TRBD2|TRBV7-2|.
TGTGCCAGCAGCTTAGGACTAGCGGGGGGTACAGATACGCAGTATTTT
CASSLGLAGGTDTQYF
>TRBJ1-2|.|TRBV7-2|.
TGTGCCAGCAGCTTAGGCAGGAGCTATGGCTACACCTTC
CASSLGRSYGYTF
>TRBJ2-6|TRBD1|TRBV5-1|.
TGCGCCAGCAGCTTGGGTGGATCCATTGGACAGGGAGGATCTGGGGCCAACGTCCTGACTTTC
CASSLGGSIGQGGSGANVLTF
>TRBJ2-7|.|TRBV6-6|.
TGTGCCAGCAGTTATGGTTGGGAGAGCTACGAGCAGTACTTC
CASSYGWESYEQYF
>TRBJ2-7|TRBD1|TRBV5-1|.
TGCGCCAGCAGCTTCGGGACAGGGGGCAGGAGTTACGAGCAGTACTTC
CASSFGTGGRSYEQYF
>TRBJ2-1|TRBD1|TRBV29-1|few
TGCAGCGCTACAGGGGTCACCTACAATGAGCAGTTCTTC
CSATGVTYNEQFF
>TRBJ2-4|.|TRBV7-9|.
TGTGCCAGCAGCCCCCTGACAGATAGCGTAGCCAAAAACATTCAGTACTTC
CASSPLTDSVAKNIQYF
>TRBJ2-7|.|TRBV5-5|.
TGTGCCAGCAGCTTAATCGAGGGGGAGCAGTACTTC
CASSLIEGEQYF
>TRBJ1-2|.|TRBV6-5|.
TGTGCCAGCAGCAGATACGTGAACTATGGCTACACCTTC
CASSRYVNYGYTF
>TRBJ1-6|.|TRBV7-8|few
TGTGCCAGCAGCTTAGAGCAGCCCCTTCCCCTCCACTTT
CASSLEQPLPLHF
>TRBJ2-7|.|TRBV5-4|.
TGTGCCAGCAATCTCAGGGGCCGGGACTACGAGCAGTACTTC
CASNLRGRDYEQYF
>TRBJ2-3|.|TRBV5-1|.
TGCGCCAGCAGGGAACCTAGCACAGATACGCAGTATTTT
CASREPSTDTQYF
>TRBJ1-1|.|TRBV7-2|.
TGTGCCAGCAGCTCCATTCTTGGGGGGCACACTGAAGCTTTCTTT
CASSSILGGHTEAFF
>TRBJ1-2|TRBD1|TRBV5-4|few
TGTGCCAGCAGCCTGTGGACAGGGGCCTCCTATGGCTACACCTTC
CASSLWTGASYGYTF
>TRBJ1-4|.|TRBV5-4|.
TGTGCCAGCAGCGCCGGGACAGAAAAACTGTTTTTT
CASSAGTEKLFF
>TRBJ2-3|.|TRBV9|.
TGTGCCAGCAGTGCCTTGGGACCCCCTTCGCCGGATACGCAGTATTTT
CASSALGPPSPDTQYF
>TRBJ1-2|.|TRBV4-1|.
TGCGCCAGCACAAGACAGGAGTCAGCTAACTATGGCTACACCTTC
CASTRQESANYGYTF
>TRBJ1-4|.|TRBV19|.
TGTGCCAGTAGTGCTGGTTCTCCAAGGGAAAAACTGTTTTTT
CASSAGSPREKLFF
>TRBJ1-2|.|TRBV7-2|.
TGTGCCAGCAGCTTAAGAGGGACGAATGGCTACACCTTC
CASSLRGTNGYTF
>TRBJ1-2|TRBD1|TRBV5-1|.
TGCGCCAGCAGCCTCGGGACAGCGAACTATGGCTACACCTTC
CASSLGTANYGYTF
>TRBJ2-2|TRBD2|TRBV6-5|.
TGTGCCAGCAGGGGACTAGTTCGTGACACCGGGGAGCTGTTTTTT
CASRGLVRDTGELFF